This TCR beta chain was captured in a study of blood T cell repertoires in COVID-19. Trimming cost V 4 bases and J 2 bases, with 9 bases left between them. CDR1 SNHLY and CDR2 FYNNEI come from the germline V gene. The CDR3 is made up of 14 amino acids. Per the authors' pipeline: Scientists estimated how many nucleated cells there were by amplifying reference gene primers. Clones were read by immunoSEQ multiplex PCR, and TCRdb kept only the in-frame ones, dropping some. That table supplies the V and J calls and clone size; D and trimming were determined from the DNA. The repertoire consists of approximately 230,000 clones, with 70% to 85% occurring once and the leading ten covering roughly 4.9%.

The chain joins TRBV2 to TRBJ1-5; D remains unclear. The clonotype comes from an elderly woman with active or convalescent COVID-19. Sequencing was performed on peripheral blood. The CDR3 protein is CASSVEMGNQPQHF. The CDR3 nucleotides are TGTGCCAGCAGTGTGGAGATGGGCAATCAGCCCCAGCATTTT.